The present T cell receptor beta chain was sequenced within a study of PD-1 blockade in mismatch repair-deficient tumors. The method was immunoSEQ multiplex PCR; TCRdb's version includes in-frame clones alone and lacks a portion of them. The sample lists about 84,000 clones, 81% occurring once. Germline V lookup: CDR1 MNHEY, CDR2 SMNVEV (reference sequence). The CDR3 totals 17 residues. V lost 5 bases to trimming and J lost 1 base, with 18 bases between them. Findings and limits, study-wide: Tumor-resident clones, often undetectable pretreatment in blood, expanded then contracted after pembrolizumab.

Details on this clone: Its specificity is not known.

Sequencing used peripheral blood, obtained 12 weeks after starting pembrolizumab. This clonotype was obtained from an adult with mismatch repair-deficient cancer. The J gene is TRBJ2-1, the V gene TRBV27; possibly TRBD2 for D (5 bases). The CDR3 DNA reads as TGTGCCAGCAGTCTAACTAGTTTCTACCATTCCTACAATGAGCAGTTCTTC. Protein sequence: CASSLTSFYHSYNEQFF.